One T cell receptor (beta chain) is described in this entry. Its antigen is as yet unknown. This sample stems from a study of follicular helper T cells after annual influenza vaccination. Background on the study: For some subjects, blood spans the 2013-2014, 2014-2015 and 2015-2016 annual vaccinations.

Time point defined: 2015-2016 season, 7 days after influenza vaccination. Sorted blood CD4 subsets were sequenced before and after adults received seasonal inactivated influenza vaccine. Cells are cTfh (non-naive CD4+CXCR5+PD-1+), split by ICOS and CD38 into double-positive or double-negative. The data were produced by immunoSEQ multiplex PCR, yet TCRdb's version contains in-frame clones alone and is incomplete. The sample contains some 4,300 clones, around 80% of which appear only once. The CDR3 runs 14 residues. V lost 4 bases, J lost 2 bases, and 11 bases lay in between. Germline loops: CDR1 SNHLY, CDR2 FYNNEI. Study-wide points: ICOS+CD38+ cTfh clonality tracked population frequency, and its change tracked circulating plasmablast change.

The receptor was derived from an adult who received the influenza vaccine. The chain joins TRBV2 to TRBJ2-5; D perhaps matches TRBD1 (5 bases). Source: CXCR5+ CD38- circulating T follicular helper cells from blood, taken 7 days after influenza vaccination. The subset: circulating Tfh, non-naive CD4+CXCR5+PD-1+ (ICOS+CD38+ or ICOS-CD38-). The CDR3 nucleotides are TGTGCCAGCAGTGTCACAGGTACACAAGAGACCCAGTACTTC. Translation: CASSVTGTQETQYF.